This is a list of T cell receptor beta chains from one sample in a study of cytomegalovirus exposure and HLA in healthy donors. Here immunoSEQ multiplex PCR was the method, and the copy in TCRdb shows in-frame clones only, minus some. The data hold around 130,000 clones, with approximately 80% observed a single time. Source material: PBMCs. The origin of the receptors is a man between 50 and 59 years old in good health and CMV-seronegative. Each CDR3 is given with its conserved first and last residue. D genes are given only for firm matches. Clone size is stated in some rows and not others, as once, few, many or a class when expanded.

j_call: TRBJ1-2
clone_size: .
d_call: TRBD1
v_call: TRBV7-2
cdr3_nt: TGTGCCAGCAGCTTAGGACAGGGGTCCCGTGGCTACACCTTC
cdr3_aa: CASSLGQGSRGYTF

j_call: TRBJ1-2
clone_size: .
d_call: TRBD1
v_call: TRBV5-1
cdr3_nt: TGCGCCAGCAGCTCATCCGGGACAGGGGGCGGGAACTATGGCTACACCTTC
cdr3_aa: CASSSSGTGGGNYGYTF

j_call: TRBJ2-7
clone_size: few
d_call: TRBD1
v_call: TRBV5-1
cdr3_nt: TGCGCCAGCAGCTCAGCCGGGACAGGGGGCTACGAGCAGTACTTC
cdr3_aa: CASSSAGTGGYEQYF

j_call: TRBJ2-3
clone_size: .
d_call: TRBD2
v_call: TRBV5-1
cdr3_nt: TGCGCCAGCAGCCTGTCGGGCGGGAGTTTGGATACGCAGTATTTT
cdr3_aa: CASSLSGGSLDTQYF

j_call: TRBJ1-5
clone_size: many
d_call: .
v_call: TRBV5-1
cdr3_nt: TGCGCCAGCAGCTCGCGGGGGACCCCGGGTCAGCCCCAGCATTTT
cdr3_aa: CASSSRGTPGQPQHF

j_call: TRBJ2-1
clone_size: .
d_call: .
v_call: TRBV9
cdr3_nt: TGTGCCAGCAGCGTAGATGGTGTGGGAGGTGAGCAGTTCTTC
cdr3_aa: CASSVDGVGGEQFF

j_call: TRBJ1-1
clone_size: .
d_call: .
v_call: TRBV28
cdr3_nt: TGTGCCAGCAGTCCACTAACGCGGACTGAAGCTTTCTTT
cdr3_aa: CASSPLTRTEAFF

j_call: TRBJ1-3
clone_size: .
d_call: .
v_call: TRBV5-1
cdr3_nt: TGCGCCAGCAGTGGAGGCGGCCACTCTGGAAACACCATATATTTT
cdr3_aa: CASSGGGHSGNTIYF

j_call: TRBJ2-7
clone_size: .
d_call: .
v_call: TRBV27
cdr3_nt: TGTGCCAGCAGGCCTACCGGCGAGCAGTACTTC
cdr3_aa: CASRPTGEQYF

j_call: TRBJ1-1
clone_size: .
d_call: TRBD1
v_call: TRBV7-9
cdr3_nt: TGTGCCAGCAGCGAAACAGGGGTGGGCACTGAAGCTTTCTTT
cdr3_aa: CASSETGVGTEAFF

j_call: TRBJ1-4
clone_size: .
d_call: .
v_call: TRBV7-9
cdr3_nt: TGTGCCAGTTCCCAGGGAACAACGCTGTTTTTT
cdr3_aa: CASSQGTTLFF

j_call: TRBJ1-3
clone_size: .
d_call: TRBD1
v_call: TRBV18
cdr3_nt: TGTGCCAGCTCTCCTGGACAGGGGAGAGGAGACACCATATATTTT
cdr3_aa: CASSPGQGRGDTIYF

j_call: TRBJ2-3
clone_size: .
d_call: .
v_call: TRBV28
cdr3_nt: TGTGCCAGCAAGCAGGCAGATACGCAGTATTTT
cdr3_aa: CASKQADTQYF

j_call: TRBJ1-2
clone_size: .
d_call: .
v_call: TRBV14
cdr3_nt: TGTGCCAGCAGCCAAGACCGTGTAGGCAGGCGATTATATGGCTACACCTTC
cdr3_aa: CASSQDRVGRRLYGYTF

j_call: TRBJ1-5
clone_size: .
d_call: TRBD1
v_call: TRBV6-1
cdr3_nt: TGTGCCAGCAGTGCGGGACAGGGGGGATTTAGGAATCAGCCCCAGCATTTT
cdr3_aa: CASSAGQGGFRNQPQHF

j_call: TRBJ2-2
clone_size: few
d_call: TRBD1
v_call: TRBV2
cdr3_nt: TGTGCCAGCAAAAGTACAGGGGGCGGCGGGGAGCTGTTTTTT
cdr3_aa: CASKSTGGGGELFF

j_call: TRBJ2-3
clone_size: .
d_call: TRBD2
v_call: TRBV27
cdr3_nt: TGTGCCAGCGTGAAAAGCGGGGGAGTCGAGTATTTT
cdr3_aa: CASVKSGGVEYF

j_call: TRBJ1-1
clone_size: .
d_call: TRBD1
v_call: TRBV2
cdr3_nt: TGTGCCAGCAGTTCTACAGGGGGCCCGGCTTTCTTT
cdr3_aa: CASSSTGGPAFF

j_call: TRBJ2-5
clone_size: .
d_call: TRBD1
v_call: TRBV25-1
cdr3_nt: TGTGCCAGCAGTGAATCCCTGACAGGGTCAGAGACCCAGTACTTC
cdr3_aa: CASSESLTGSETQYF

j_call: TRBJ2-7
clone_size: .
d_call: .
v_call: TRBV11-2
cdr3_nt: TGTGCCAGCAGCTTAGTCGGCAGGTCCGCCTACGAGCAGTACTTC
cdr3_aa: CASSLVGRSAYEQYF

j_call: TRBJ2-5
clone_size: few
d_call: .
v_call: TRBV18
cdr3_nt: TGTGCCAGCTCACCAGACAGACAAGAGACCCAGTACTTC
cdr3_aa: CASSPDRQETQYF

j_call: TRBJ2-1
clone_size: .
d_call: TRBD2
v_call: TRBV14
cdr3_nt: TGTGCCAGCAGCCAGCTAGCGGGAGTTCACAATGAGCAGTTCTTC
cdr3_aa: CASSQLAGVHNEQFF

j_call: TRBJ2-2
clone_size: .
d_call: TRBD2
v_call: TRBV4-2
cdr3_nt: TGTGCCAGCAGCCAAGTCCGGATCTCGGGAGGATACACCGGGGAGCTGTTTTTT
cdr3_aa: CASSQVRISGGYTGELFF

j_call: TRBJ2-7
clone_size: .
d_call: TRBD2
v_call: TRBV6-5
cdr3_nt: TGTGCCAGCACCTACTTTAGCGGGATCGGGTACGAGCAGTACTTC
cdr3_aa: CASTYFSGIGYEQYF

j_call: TRBJ2-7
clone_size: few
d_call: .
v_call: TRBV10-3
cdr3_nt: TGTGCCATCAGTGAGAGGGGGACCTACGAGCAGTACTTC
cdr3_aa: CAISERGTYEQYF

j_call: TRBJ2-4
clone_size: few
d_call: TRBD1
v_call: TRBV28
cdr3_nt: TGTGCCAGCACTAACCGGGACAGAAACATTCAGTACTTC
cdr3_aa: CASTNRDRNIQYF

j_call: TRBJ2-5
clone_size: .
d_call: TRBD2
v_call: TRBV29-1
cdr3_nt: TGCAGCGTCGAGCCCCTAGCGGGAGTGGAGACCCAGTACTTC
cdr3_aa: CSVEPLAGVETQYF

j_call: TRBJ2-3
clone_size: .
d_call: .
v_call: TRBV5-1
cdr3_nt: TGCGCCAGCAGCTTGGCTGCTACTAGCACAGATACGCAGTATTTT
cdr3_aa: CASSLAATSTDTQYF

j_call: TRBJ2-1
clone_size: .
d_call: TRBD2
v_call: TRBV7-9
cdr3_nt: TGTGCCAGCAGCACGCGGGAGGTGTTTGAGCAGTTCTTC
cdr3_aa: CASSTREVFEQFF

j_call: TRBJ1-5
clone_size: .
d_call: TRBD1
v_call: TRBV7-8
cdr3_nt: TGTGCCAGCAGCCTGGGACAGGGTTATCAGCCCCAGCATTTT
cdr3_aa: CASSLGQGYQPQHF

j_call: TRBJ2-5
clone_size: .
d_call: TRBD2
v_call: TRBV27
cdr3_nt: TGTGCCAGCAGTGCGACTAGCGGGAGTCTAGAGACCCAGTACTTC
cdr3_aa: CASSATSGSLETQYF

j_call: TRBJ1-1
clone_size: .
d_call: .
v_call: TRBV28
cdr3_nt: TGTGCCAGCAGGTATCAGGGTTTTACTGAAGCTTTCTTT
cdr3_aa: CASRYQGFTEAFF

j_call: TRBJ2-7
clone_size: .
d_call: .
v_call: TRBV2
cdr3_nt: TGTGCCAGCAGTGCCCCCAGCAGCGCCTACGAGCAGTACTTC
cdr3_aa: CASSAPSSAYEQYF

j_call: TRBJ1-2
clone_size: .
d_call: .
v_call: TRBV29-1
cdr3_nt: TGCAGCGTTGAATGGCATGGGCGAAGCTATGGCTACACCTTC
cdr3_aa: CSVEWHGRSYGYTF

j_call: TRBJ1-5
clone_size: .
d_call: .
v_call: TRBV7-9
cdr3_nt: TGTGCCAGCAGCCCGGCAGGGGATAGCAATCAGCCCCAGCATTTT
cdr3_aa: CASSPAGDSNQPQHF

j_call: TRBJ2-7
clone_size: .
d_call: TRBD1
v_call: TRBV5-1
cdr3_nt: TGCGCCAGCAGCTTCGACCGGGACAGGGAGCAGTACTTC
cdr3_aa: CASSFDRDREQYF

j_call: TRBJ2-7
clone_size: few
d_call: .
v_call: TRBV10-1
cdr3_nt: TGCGCCAGCAGCCTCGGACAGTCCTACGAGCAGTACTTC
cdr3_aa: CASSLGQSYEQYF

j_call: TRBJ2-1
clone_size: .
d_call: .
v_call: TRBV7-9
cdr3_nt: TGTGCCAGCAGCTTCACTAGGGATGAGCAGTTCTTC
cdr3_aa: CASSFTRDEQFF

j_call: TRBJ2-7
clone_size: .
d_call: TRBD1
v_call: TRBV5-1
cdr3_nt: TGCGCCAGCAGCGTACGACAGGGGAGCGAGCAGTACTTC
cdr3_aa: CASSVRQGSEQYF

j_call: TRBJ2-7
clone_size: .
d_call: .
v_call: TRBV7-9
cdr3_nt: TGTGCCAGCAGCATCAGTCCTAGTTACGAGCAGTACTTC
cdr3_aa: CASSISPSYEQYF

j_call: TRBJ2-5
clone_size: few
d_call: TRBD2
v_call: TRBV9
cdr3_nt: TGTGCCAGCAGCGTGATGGGTAGCGGGAGGCCCGAGACCCAGTACTTC
cdr3_aa: CASSVMGSGRPETQYF

j_call: TRBJ2-7
clone_size: .
d_call: .
v_call: TRBV10-3
cdr3_nt: TGTGCCATCAGTGAGTCAGGAACAGGGTCACCCTACGAGCAGTACTTC
cdr3_aa: CAISESGTGSPYEQYF

j_call: TRBJ1-1
clone_size: .
d_call: .
v_call: TRBV25-1
cdr3_nt: TGTGCCTGCGCGCGGGGGAACACTGAAGCTTTCTTT
cdr3_aa: CACARGNTEAFF

j_call: TRBJ1-1
clone_size: .
d_call: .
v_call: TRBV30
cdr3_nt: TGTGCCTGGAGCGAAATTGTAGGGGGTTACACTGAAGCTTTCTTT
cdr3_aa: CAWSEIVGGYTEAFF

j_call: TRBJ2-7
clone_size: .
d_call: .
v_call: TRBV18
cdr3_nt: TGTGCCAGCTCACCACCGGCAGGGACCTACGAGCAGTACTTC
cdr3_aa: CASSPPAGTYEQYF

j_call: TRBJ2-2
clone_size: once
d_call: .
v_call: TRBV28
cdr3_nt: TGTGCCAGCAGTTTATGGCGGGGGAACACCGGGGAGCTGTTTTTT
cdr3_aa: CASSLWRGNTGELFF

j_call: TRBJ2-1
clone_size: .
d_call: .
v_call: TRBV5-5
cdr3_nt: TGTGCCAGCAGCTTGTCCCCGACAGAAGAGCAGTTCTTC
cdr3_aa: CASSLSPTEEQFF

j_call: TRBJ1-5
clone_size: .
d_call: .
v_call: TRBV9
cdr3_nt: TGTGCCAGCAGCGAGTCCGGGGGTAGCAATCAGCCCCAGCATTTT
cdr3_aa: CASSESGGSNQPQHF

j_call: TRBJ2-7
clone_size: medium-sized
d_call: TRBD1
v_call: TRBV4-3
cdr3_nt: TGCGCCAGCAGCCAGACAGGGGGCAGAAACGAGCAGTACTTC
cdr3_aa: CASSQTGGRNEQYF